The entry below gives a single T cell receptor (beta chain) sequence along with its context. Antigen specificity is unknown. This sample is part of a study of Graves' ophthalmopathy and Graves' hyperthyroidism. General observations from the study: A classifier, a 13-signature model, separated ophthalmopathy from stable hyperthyroidism with around 88% sensitivity and around 83% specificity.

There are 14 residues in the CDR3. The junction had 6 bases not matched to a gene; V was cut back by 3 bases and J by 6 bases. Germline V gives CDR1 DFQATT, CDR2 SNEGSKA (reference sequence). Amplification of the TCR beta CDR3 regions used RNA transcripts (as template). Following a first-round RT-PCR that used HTBI primers, a second-round multiplex PCR was carried out. Each CDR3 protein is one row after TCRdb ran MiXCR on the multiplex PCR reads. The sample lists 500,000 to 700,000 distinct CDR3 sequences, under 45% occurring once. Clinical symptoms, serum thyroxine, TRAb, thyroid ultrasound and orbital computed tomography determined diagnosis.

This TCR came from an adult man with Graves' hyperthyroidism. This chain uses TRBV20-1 with TRBJ2-1, with 9 bases lining up with TRBD2. Sample: peripheral blood or thyroid tissue (not recorded which). The CDR3 region is CSARSLAGFNEQFF. The CDR3 DNA is TGCAGTGCTAGGAGTCTAGCGGGGTTCAATGAGCAGTTCTTC.